This T cell receptor (beta chain) was obtained from a study of blood T cell repertoires in COVID-19. Background on the study: The United States, Italy and Spain supplied acute and convalescent COVID-19 samples. T cells, B-cell-depleted T cells, or PBMCs provided the cDNA or gDNA that served as material.

This clone is a singleton in its sample. The CDR3 sequence is 14 residues long. V was clipped by 5 bases and J by 1 base, with 11 bases between them. Germline CDR1 and CDR2: MDHEN and SYDVKM. In the original analysis: Using reference gene primer amplification, nucleated cell counts were estimated. Method: immunoSEQ multiplex PCR; TCRdb's copy keeps in-frame clones and lacks some. For V, J and clone size, that table is used; D and trimming come from the DNA. This table holds 85,000 to 95,000 clones, roughly 89% found once. The V and J genes are TRBV28 and TRBJ2-5; tentative D call: TRBD1 (6 bases). The sequencing input was peripheral blood. This sequence originates from a woman of 80 years or more with active COVID-19. DNA of the CDR3: TGTGCCAGCAGTGGAGGACAGATCCAAGAGACCCAGTACTTC. This translates into CASSGGQIQETQYF.